A selection of T cell receptor beta chains follows, all from one sample in a study of T cell responses to AZD1222 COVID-19 vaccine. The protocol was immunoSEQ multiplex PCR, while the TCRdb copy is restricted to in-frame clones and leaves out a portion. Of about 140,000 clones in the sample, roughly nine tenths were seen once. The sample was peripheral blood, taken on day 0 of AZD1222 vaccination. These TCRs come from an adult in good health. The CDR3 runs from the conserved cysteine through the conserved F or W. A D gene is named only where the DNA matches it firmly. Not every row has a clone size; where given, it reads once, few, many or a size class.

clone size: .
J gene: TRBJ2-5
V gene: TRBV5-3
D gene: .
CDR3 DNA: TGTGCCAGAAGCTTGGGAAGGGTAGAGACCCAGTACTTC
CDR3 protein: CARSLGRVETQYF

clone size: .
J gene: TRBJ1-1
V gene: TRBV29-1
D gene: TRBD1
CDR3 DNA: TGCAGCGTTGTCCAGGGGGAGGTTGAAGCTTTCTTT
CDR3 protein: CSVVQGEVEAFF

clone size: once
J gene: TRBJ1-5
V gene: TRBV6-5
D gene: .
CDR3 DNA: TGTGCCAGCAGTTACTCGATGGGGATCGGTCAGCCCCAGCATTTT
CDR3 protein: CASSYSMGIGQPQHF

clone size: .
J gene: TRBJ2-7
V gene: TRBV5-1
D gene: .
CDR3 DNA: TGCGCCAGCAGCCCGGGCGGGTCCGCCAAGCAGTACTTC
CDR3 protein: CASSPGGSAKQYF

clone size: .
J gene: TRBJ2-5
V gene: TRBV7-8
D gene: TRBD2
CDR3 DNA: TGTGCCAGCAGCTCGAATAGCGGGAGGGCCGAAGAGACCCAGTACTTC
CDR3 protein: CASSSNSGRAEETQYF

clone size: .
J gene: TRBJ2-2
V gene: TRBV5-1
D gene: .
CDR3 DNA: TGCGCCAGCAGCATCACGGTTACCGGGGAGCTGTTTTTT
CDR3 protein: CASSITVTGELFF

clone size: .
J gene: TRBJ2-2
V gene: TRBV16
D gene: .
CDR3 DNA: TGTGCCAGCAGCCGGGCCCCCACCGGGGAGCTGTTTTTT
CDR3 protein: CASSRAPTGELFF

clone size: .
J gene: TRBJ1-2
V gene: TRBV18
D gene: .
CDR3 DNA: TGTGCCAGCTCACCCGGGGATTCGGGCTATGGCTACACCTTC
CDR3 protein: CASSPGDSGYGYTF

clone size: .
J gene: TRBJ2-5
V gene: TRBV5-6
D gene: .
CDR3 DNA: TGTGCCAGCAGCTTTCTTTCGGGGATTCGGGGCCAAGAGACCCAGTACTTC
CDR3 protein: CASSFLSGIRGQETQYF

clone size: once
J gene: TRBJ2-1
V gene: TRBV11-2
D gene: .
CDR3 DNA: TGTGCCAGCTGGACGAATGGTGAGCAGTTCTTC
CDR3 protein: CASWTNGEQFF

clone size: .
J gene: TRBJ2-4
V gene: TRBV12-5
D gene: .
CDR3 DNA: TGTGCTAGTGGTCTATCCCAGAACCGGATCACCCGAGCCAAAAACATTCAGTACTTC
CDR3 protein: CASGLSQNRITRAKNIQYF

clone size: .
J gene: TRBJ2-5
V gene: TRBV9
D gene: .
CDR3 DNA: TGTGCCAGCAGCGGCGGCGCCCAAACCCCGCGATGGGAGACCCAGTACTTC
CDR3 protein: CASSGGAQTPRWETQYF

clone size: .
J gene: TRBJ2-7
V gene: TRBV15
D gene: TRBD1
CDR3 DNA: TGTGCCACCGCGAGGGACAGGGGAACCTACGAGCAGTACTTC
CDR3 protein: CATARDRGTYEQYF

clone size: many
J gene: TRBJ1-1
V gene: TRBV19
D gene: .
CDR3 DNA: TGTGCCAGTAGGTTGGCCGGCCTCGACACTGAAGCTTTCTTT
CDR3 protein: CASRLAGLDTEAFF

clone size: .
J gene: TRBJ1-4
V gene: TRBV20-1
D gene: TRBD1
CDR3 DNA: TGCAGTGCTAGTGAACTGGGACAGCTTAATGAAAAACTGTTTTTT
CDR3 protein: CSASELGQLNEKLFF

clone size: .
J gene: TRBJ1-1
V gene: TRBV2
D gene: .
CDR3 DNA: TGTGCCAGCAGTGGCTCCCTGAACACTGAAGCTTTCTTT
CDR3 protein: CASSGSLNTEAFF

clone size: .
J gene: TRBJ2-7
V gene: TRBV7-8
D gene: .
CDR3 DNA: TGTGCCAGCAGCCCCTCGGTTCGCGAGCAGTACTTC
CDR3 protein: CASSPSVREQYF

clone size: .
J gene: TRBJ2-3
V gene: TRBV7-9
D gene: TRBD2
CDR3 DNA: TGTGCCAGCAGCCTTGGACTAGCGGGAACAGATACGCAGTATTTT
CDR3 protein: CASSLGLAGTDTQYF

clone size: .
J gene: TRBJ2-1
V gene: TRBV7-2
D gene: TRBD2
CDR3 DNA: TGTGCCAGCAGCTTTGAGCGGGGGGGCGATGAGCAGTTCTTC
CDR3 protein: CASSFERGGDEQFF

clone size: .
J gene: TRBJ1-4
V gene: TRBV30
D gene: .
CDR3 DNA: TGTGCCTGGGGCTCGGCGGAACTGTTTTTT
CDR3 protein: CAWGSAELFF

clone size: .
J gene: TRBJ2-1
V gene: TRBV18
D gene: TRBD2
CDR3 DNA: TGTGCCAGCTCACCGGTTTTGCTAGCGGGGTCCAATGAGCAGTTCTTC
CDR3 protein: CASSPVLLAGSNEQFF

clone size: .
J gene: TRBJ1-5
V gene: TRBV7-8
D gene: TRBD1
CDR3 DNA: TGTGCCAGCAGCTTGAAGGGACAGGGGTTGAGCAATCAGCCCCAGCATTTT
CDR3 protein: CASSLKGQGLSNQPQHF

clone size: .
J gene: TRBJ2-3
V gene: TRBV9
D gene: TRBD2
CDR3 DNA: TGTGCCAGCAGCGCCCTAGCGGGGGCCCGCACAGATACGCAGTATTTT
CDR3 protein: CASSALAGARTDTQYF

clone size: .
J gene: TRBJ2-5
V gene: TRBV11-3
D gene: .
CDR3 DNA: TGTGCCAGCAGCTCAAGAAGGGGCGCAGAGACCCAGTACTTC
CDR3 protein: CASSSRRGAETQYF

clone size: .
J gene: TRBJ2-7
V gene: TRBV15
D gene: .
CDR3 DNA: TGTGCCACCAGCAGAGATTACGCTGGGAAGTACTTC
CDR3 protein: CATSRDYAGKYF

clone size: .
J gene: TRBJ1-1
V gene: TRBV11-3
D gene: .
CDR3 DNA: TGTGCCAGCAGCTTAGATTCTTCGGCCTACACTGAAGCTTTCTTT
CDR3 protein: CASSLDSSAYTEAFF

clone size: .
J gene: TRBJ1-1
V gene: TRBV6-5
D gene: .
CDR3 DNA: TGTGCCAGCAGTTACTCGATAGGGGCAGGGGACACTGAAGCTTTCTTT
CDR3 protein: CASSYSIGAGDTEAFF

clone size: .
J gene: TRBJ2-3
V gene: TRBV2
D gene: .
CDR3 DNA: TGTGCCAGCAGTGGGGCCTTTCTTGGCACAGATACGCAGTATTTT
CDR3 protein: CASSGAFLGTDTQYF